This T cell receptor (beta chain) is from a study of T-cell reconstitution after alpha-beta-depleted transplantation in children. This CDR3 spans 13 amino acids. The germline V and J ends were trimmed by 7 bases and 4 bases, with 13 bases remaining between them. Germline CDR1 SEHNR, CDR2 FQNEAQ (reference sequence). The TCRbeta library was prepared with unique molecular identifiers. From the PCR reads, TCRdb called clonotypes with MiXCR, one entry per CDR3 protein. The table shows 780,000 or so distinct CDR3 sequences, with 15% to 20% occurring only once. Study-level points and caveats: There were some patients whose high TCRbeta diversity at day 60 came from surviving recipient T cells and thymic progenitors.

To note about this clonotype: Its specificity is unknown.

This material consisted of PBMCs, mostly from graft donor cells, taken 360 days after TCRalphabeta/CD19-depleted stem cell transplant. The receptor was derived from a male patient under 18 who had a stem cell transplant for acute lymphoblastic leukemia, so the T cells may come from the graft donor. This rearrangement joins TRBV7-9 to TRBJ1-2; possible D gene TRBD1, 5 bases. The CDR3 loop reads CASNPTELYGYTF. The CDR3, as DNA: TGTGCCAGCAACCCGACAGAACTCTATGGCTACACCTTC.